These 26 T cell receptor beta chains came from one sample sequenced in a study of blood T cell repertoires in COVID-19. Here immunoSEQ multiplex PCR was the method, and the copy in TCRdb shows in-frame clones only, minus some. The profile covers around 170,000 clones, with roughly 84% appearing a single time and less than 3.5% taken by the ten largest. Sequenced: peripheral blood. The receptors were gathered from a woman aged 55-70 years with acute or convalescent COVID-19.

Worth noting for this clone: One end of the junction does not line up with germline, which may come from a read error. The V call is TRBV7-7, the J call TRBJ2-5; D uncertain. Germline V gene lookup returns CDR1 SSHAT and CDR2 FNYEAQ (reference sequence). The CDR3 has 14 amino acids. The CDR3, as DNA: TGTGCTAGCAGCTTTAGAAACGAGAAAGAGACCCAGTACTTC. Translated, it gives CASSFRNEKETQYF. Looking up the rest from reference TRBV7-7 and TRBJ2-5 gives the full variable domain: GAGVSQSPRYKVTKRGQDVTLRCDPISSHATLYWYQQALGQGPEFLTYFNYEAQPDKSGLPSDRFSAERPEGSISTLTIQRTEQRDSAMYRCASSFRNEKETQYFGPGTRLLVL.

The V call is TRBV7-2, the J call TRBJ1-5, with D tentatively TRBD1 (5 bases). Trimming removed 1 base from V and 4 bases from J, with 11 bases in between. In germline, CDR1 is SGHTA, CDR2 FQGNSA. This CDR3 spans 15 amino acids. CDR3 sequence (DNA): TGTGCCAGCAGCTTAGGGCAGGGTCTTAATCAGCCCCAGCATTTT. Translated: CASSLGQGLNQPQHF.

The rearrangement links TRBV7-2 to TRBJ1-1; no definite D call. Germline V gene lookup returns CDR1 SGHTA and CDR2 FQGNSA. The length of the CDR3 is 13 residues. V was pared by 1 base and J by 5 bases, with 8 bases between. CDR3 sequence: CASSLGWATEAFF. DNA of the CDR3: TGTGCCAGCAGCTTAGGGTGGGCAACTGAAGCTTTCTTT. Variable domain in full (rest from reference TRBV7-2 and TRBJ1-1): GAGVSQSPSNKVTEKGKDVELRCDPISGHTALYWYRQSLGQGLEFLIYFQGNSAPDKSGLPSDRFSAERTGGSVSTLTIQRTQQEDSAVYLCASSLGWATEAFFGQGTRLTVV.

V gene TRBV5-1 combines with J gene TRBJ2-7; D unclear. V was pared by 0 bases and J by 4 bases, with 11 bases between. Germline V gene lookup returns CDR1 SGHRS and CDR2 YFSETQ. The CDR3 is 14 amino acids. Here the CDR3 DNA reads TGCGCCAGCAGCTTGGAGAACCCAGTTTACGAGCAGTACTTC. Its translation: CASSLENPVYEQYF.

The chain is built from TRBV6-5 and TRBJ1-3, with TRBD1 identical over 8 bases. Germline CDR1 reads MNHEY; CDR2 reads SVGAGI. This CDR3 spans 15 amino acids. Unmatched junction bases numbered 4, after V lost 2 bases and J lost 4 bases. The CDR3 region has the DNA TGTGCCAGCAGTTACGACAGGGGCCCCGGAAACACCATATATTTT. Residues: CASSYDRGPGNTIYF.

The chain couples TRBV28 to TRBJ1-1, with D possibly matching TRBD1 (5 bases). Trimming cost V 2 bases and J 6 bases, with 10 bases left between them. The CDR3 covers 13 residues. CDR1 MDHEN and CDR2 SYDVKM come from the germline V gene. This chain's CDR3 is CASSLRTRAEAFF. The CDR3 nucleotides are TGTGCCAGCAGTTTACGTACCAGGGCTGAAGCTTTCTTT.

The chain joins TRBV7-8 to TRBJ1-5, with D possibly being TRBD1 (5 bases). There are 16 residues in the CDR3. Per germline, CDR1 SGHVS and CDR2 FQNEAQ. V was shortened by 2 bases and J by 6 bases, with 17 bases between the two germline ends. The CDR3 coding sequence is TGTGCCAGCAGCTTACGGGTCTGGGGGGACCTTCAGCCCCAGCATTTT. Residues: CASSLRVWGDLQPQHF.

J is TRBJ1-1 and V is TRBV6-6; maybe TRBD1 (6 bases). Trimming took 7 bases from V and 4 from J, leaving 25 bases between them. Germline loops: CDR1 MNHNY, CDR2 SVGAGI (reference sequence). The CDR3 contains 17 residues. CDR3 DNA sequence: TGTGCCAGCACTCGGACCGTCAGGGGCCCCGGGACCACTGAAGCTTTCTTT. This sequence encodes CASTRTVRGPGTTEAFF.

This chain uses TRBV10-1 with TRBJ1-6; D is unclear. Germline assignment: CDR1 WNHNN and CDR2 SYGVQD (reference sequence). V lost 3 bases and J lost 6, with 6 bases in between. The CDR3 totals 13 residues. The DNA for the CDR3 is TGCGCCAGCAGTGACGGTCTTAATTCACCCCTCCACTTT. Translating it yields CASSDGLNSPLHF.

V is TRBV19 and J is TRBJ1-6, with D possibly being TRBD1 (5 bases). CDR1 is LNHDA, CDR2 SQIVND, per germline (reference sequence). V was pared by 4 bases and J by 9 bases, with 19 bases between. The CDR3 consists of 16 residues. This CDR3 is CASSTTTVGRGSPLHF. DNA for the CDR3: TGTGCCAGTAGTACGACGACAGTCGGTCGCGGTTCACCCCTCCACTTT.

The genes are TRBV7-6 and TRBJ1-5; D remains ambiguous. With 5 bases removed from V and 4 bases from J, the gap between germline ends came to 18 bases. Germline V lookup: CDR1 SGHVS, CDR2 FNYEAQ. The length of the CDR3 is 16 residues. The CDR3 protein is CASSLTYPGGNQPQHF. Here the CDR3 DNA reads TGTGCCAGCAGCCTCACTTACCCGGGTGGGAATCAGCCCCAGCATTTT. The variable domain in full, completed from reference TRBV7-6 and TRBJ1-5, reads GAGVSQSPRYKVTKRGQDVALRCDPISGHVSLYWYRQALGQGPEFLTYFNYEAQQDKSGLPNDRFSAERPEGSISTLTIQRTEQRDSAMYRCASSLTYPGGNQPQHFGDGTRLSIL.

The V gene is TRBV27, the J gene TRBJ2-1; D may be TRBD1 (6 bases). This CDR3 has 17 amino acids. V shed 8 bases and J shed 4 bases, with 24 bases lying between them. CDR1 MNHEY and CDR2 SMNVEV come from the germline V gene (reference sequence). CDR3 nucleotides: TGTGCCAGCCTCGCAAAGATACAGGGAGCTCAGTACAATGAGCAGTTCTTC. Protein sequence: CASLAKIQGAQYNEQFF.

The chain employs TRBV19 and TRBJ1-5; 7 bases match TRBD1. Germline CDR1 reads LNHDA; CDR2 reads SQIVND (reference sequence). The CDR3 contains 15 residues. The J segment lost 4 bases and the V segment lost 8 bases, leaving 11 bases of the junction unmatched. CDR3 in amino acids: CASVLGPGGNQPQHF. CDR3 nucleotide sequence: TGTGCCAGTGTCCTAGGGCCAGGGGGAAATCAGCCCCAGCATTTT.

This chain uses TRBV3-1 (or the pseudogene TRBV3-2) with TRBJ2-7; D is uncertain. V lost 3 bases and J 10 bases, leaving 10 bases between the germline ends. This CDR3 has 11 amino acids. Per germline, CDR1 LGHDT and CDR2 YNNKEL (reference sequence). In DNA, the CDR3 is TGTGCCAGCAGCCACCTCAGTGGCCAGTACTTC. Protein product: CASSHLSGQYF.

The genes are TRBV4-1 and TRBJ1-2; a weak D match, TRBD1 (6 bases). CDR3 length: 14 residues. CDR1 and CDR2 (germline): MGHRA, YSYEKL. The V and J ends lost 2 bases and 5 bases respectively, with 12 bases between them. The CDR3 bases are TGCGCCAGCAGCCAAACCGTGACAGGTTATGGCTACACCTTC. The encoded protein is CASSQTVTGYGYTF.

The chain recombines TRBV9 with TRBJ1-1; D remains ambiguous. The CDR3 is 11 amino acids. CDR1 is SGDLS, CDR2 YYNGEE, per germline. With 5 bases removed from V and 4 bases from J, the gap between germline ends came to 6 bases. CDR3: CASREITEAFF. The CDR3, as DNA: TGTGCCAGCAGGGAGATCACTGAAGCTTTCTTT.

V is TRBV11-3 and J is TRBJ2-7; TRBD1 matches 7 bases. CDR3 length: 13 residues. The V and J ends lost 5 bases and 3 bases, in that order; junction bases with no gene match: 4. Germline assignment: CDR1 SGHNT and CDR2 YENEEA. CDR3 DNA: TGTGCCAGCAGCGACGGGACAGACTACGAGCAGTACTTC. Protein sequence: CASSDGTDYEQYF.

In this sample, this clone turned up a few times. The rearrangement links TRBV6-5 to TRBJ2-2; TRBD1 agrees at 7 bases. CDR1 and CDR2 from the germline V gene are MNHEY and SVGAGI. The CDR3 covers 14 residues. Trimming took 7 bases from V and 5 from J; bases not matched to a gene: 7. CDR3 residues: CASNFRGSTGELFF. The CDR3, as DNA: TGTGCCAGCAATTTCAGGGGGTCGACCGGGGAGCTGTTTTTT.

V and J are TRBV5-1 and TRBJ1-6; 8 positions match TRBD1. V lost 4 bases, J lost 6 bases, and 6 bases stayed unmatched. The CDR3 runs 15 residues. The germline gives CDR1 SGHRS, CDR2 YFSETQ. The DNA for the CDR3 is TGCGCCAGCAGCCCCGGACAGGGTGGTAATTCACCCCTCCACTTT. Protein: CASSPGQGGNSPLHF.

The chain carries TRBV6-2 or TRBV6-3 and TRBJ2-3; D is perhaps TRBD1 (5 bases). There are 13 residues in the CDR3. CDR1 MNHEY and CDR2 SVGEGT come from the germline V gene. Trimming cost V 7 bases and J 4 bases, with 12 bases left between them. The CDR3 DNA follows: TGTGCCAGCAACCCCTGGGGCGCAGATACGCAGTATTTT. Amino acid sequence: CASNPWGADTQYF.

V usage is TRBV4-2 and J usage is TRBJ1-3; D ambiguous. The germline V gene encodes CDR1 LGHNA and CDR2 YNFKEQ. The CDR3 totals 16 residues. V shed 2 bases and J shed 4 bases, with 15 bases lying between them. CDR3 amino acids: CASSQTHGESGNTIYF. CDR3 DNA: TGTGCCAGCAGCCAAACCCACGGGGAATCAGGAAACACCATATATTTT.

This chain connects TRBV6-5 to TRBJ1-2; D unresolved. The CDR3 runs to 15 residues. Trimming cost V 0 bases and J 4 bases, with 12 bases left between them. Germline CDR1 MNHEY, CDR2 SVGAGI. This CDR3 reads CASSYSTLGIYGYTF. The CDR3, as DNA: TGTGCCAGCAGTTACTCAACCCTTGGCATCTATGGCTACACCTTC.

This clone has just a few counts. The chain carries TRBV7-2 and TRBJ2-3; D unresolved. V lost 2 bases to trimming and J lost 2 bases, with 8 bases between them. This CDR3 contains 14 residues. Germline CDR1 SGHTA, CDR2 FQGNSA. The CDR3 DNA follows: TGTGCCAGCAGCTTAACGGTCCTCACAGATACGCAGTATTTT. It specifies CASSLTVLTDTQYF.

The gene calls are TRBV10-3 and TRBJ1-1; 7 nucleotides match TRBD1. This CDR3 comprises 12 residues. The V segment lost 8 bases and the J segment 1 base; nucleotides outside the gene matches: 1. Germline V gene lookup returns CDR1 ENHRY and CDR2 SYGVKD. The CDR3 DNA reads TGTGCCATCGGGACAGAGAACACTGAAGCTTTCTTT. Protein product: CAIGTENTEAFF.

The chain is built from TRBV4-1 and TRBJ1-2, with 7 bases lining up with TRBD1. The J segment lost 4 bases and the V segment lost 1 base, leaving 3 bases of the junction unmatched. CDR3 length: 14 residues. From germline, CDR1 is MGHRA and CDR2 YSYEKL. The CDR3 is CASSQVQGIYGYTF. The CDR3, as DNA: TGCGCCAGCAGCCAAGTACAGGGGATCTATGGCTACACCTTC.

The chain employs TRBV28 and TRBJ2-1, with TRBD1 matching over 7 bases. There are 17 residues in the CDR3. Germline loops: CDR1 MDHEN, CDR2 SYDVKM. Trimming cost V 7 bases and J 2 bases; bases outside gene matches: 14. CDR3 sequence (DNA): TGTGCCAGCACCACCGAGGGGGCAGGGGGACCCTACAATGAGCAGTTCTTC. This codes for CASTTEGAGGPYNEQFF.